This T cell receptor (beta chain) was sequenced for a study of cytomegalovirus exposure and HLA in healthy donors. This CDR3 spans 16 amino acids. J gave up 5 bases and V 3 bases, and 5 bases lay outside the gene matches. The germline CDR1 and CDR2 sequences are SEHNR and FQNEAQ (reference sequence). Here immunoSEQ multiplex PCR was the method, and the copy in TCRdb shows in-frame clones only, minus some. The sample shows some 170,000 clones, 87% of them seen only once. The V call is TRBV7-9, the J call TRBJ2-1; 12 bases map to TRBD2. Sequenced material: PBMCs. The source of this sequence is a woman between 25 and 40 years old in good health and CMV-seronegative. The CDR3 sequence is CASSFSRTSGDNEQFF. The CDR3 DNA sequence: TGTGCCAGCAGCTTTTCCCGGACTAGCGGGGACAATGAGCAGTTCTTC.